The rows below give T cell receptor beta chains drawn from one sample of a study of CD8+ T cells in alopecia areata. Using immunoSEQ multiplex PCR, the repertoire was profiled, and TCRdb retains in-frame clones only, with some absent. Among roughly 170,000 clones listed, 59% were seen once. The sample consisted of CD4+ T cells sorted from blood, taken at week 0. These receptor sequences come from a human donor with alopecia areata. CDR3s include the opening cysteine and the closing phenylalanine or tryptophan. Where a row states a size, it is once, few, many or the class of an expanded clone; other rows omit it.

size | J | V | CDR3
- | TRBJ2-7 | TRBV5-6 | CASSLQGSYEQYF
- | TRBJ2-3 | TRBV7-2 | CASEGGLAGTDTQYF
- | TRBJ2-1 | TRBV7-2 | CASSLARGSYNEQFF
- | TRBJ1-6 | TRBV7-2 | CASSEAGASSPLHF
- | TRBJ2-3 | TRBV4-1 | CASSQRETPPAGDTQYF
- | TRBJ1-5 | TRBV30 | CAWSVSQGRQPQHF
- | TRBJ1-5 | TRBV28 | CASSFPGSINQPQHF
few | TRBJ1-1 | TRBV5-1 | CASSLVRLEDTEAFF
- | TRBJ1-1 | TRBV29-1 | CSESKGAFF
- | TRBJ1-1 | TRBV29-1 | CSVRTVPTIEAFF
- | TRBJ2-7 | TRBV29-1 | CSVNTGILEQYF
- | TRBJ2-7 | TRBV7-9 | CASSLDLLYYEQYF
- | TRBJ2-7 | TRBV30 | CAWGRDRGLYEQYF
- | TRBJ2-6 | TRBV18 | CASSLDRAYGANVLTF
- | TRBJ1-1 | TRBV4-2 | CASSQAPPRQGREAEAFF
- | TRBJ1-5 | TRBV27 | CASSLEAGRSNQPQHF
- | TRBJ1-6 | TRBV19 | CASSPGQYNSPLHF
- | TRBJ2-3 | TRBV29-1 | CSEGRGDTQYF
- | TRBJ2-4 | TRBV5-6 | CASRGGSNKNIQYF
- | TRBJ1-1 | TRBV4-2 | CASTLNPQSRGNTEAFF
- | TRBJ2-2 | TRBV11-2 | CASTLGRGNTGELFF
few | TRBJ1-4 | TRBV9 | CASSVGTRTTNEKLFF